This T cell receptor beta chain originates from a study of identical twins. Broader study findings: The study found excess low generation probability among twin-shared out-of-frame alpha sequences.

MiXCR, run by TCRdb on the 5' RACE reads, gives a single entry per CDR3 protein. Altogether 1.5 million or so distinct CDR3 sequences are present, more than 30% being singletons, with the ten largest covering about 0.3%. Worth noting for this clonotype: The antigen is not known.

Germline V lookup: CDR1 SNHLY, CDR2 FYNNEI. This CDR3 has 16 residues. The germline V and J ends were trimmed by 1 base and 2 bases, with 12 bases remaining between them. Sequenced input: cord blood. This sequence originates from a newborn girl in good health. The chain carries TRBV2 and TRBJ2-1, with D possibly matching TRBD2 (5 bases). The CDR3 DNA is TGTGCCAGCAGTGAAGGGTCCCGGGATCCCTACAATGAGCAGTTCTTC. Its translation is CASSEGSRDPYNEQFF. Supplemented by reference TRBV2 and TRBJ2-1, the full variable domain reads EPEVTQTPSHQVTQMGQEVILRCVPISNHLYFYWYRQILGQKVEFLVSFYNNEISEKSEIFDDQFSVERPDGSNFTLKIRSTKLEDSAMYFCASSEGSRDPYNEQFFGPGTRLTVL.